Listed here is a single T cell receptor (beta chain). Its antigen is unknown. No base quality information exists; no much larger clone differs at one position. Enrolling through a virtual design, the prospective study's participants ranged in age from roughly 18 to 89 years and lived across roughly 23 United States geographic areas. To assign participants to cohorts, the prospective study relied on clinical history that participants themselves reported in a screening survey and a study questionnaire. Mobile phlebotomists in the prospective study collected whole blood, serum and a nasopharyngeal or oropharyngeal swab from every participant. Additional blood draws and questionnaires over an approximately 2-month period could optionally be provided by prospective study participants. Blood samples from the prospective study were shipped frozen or at room temperature prior to DNA extraction. V lost 2 bases and J lost 1 base; the stretch between them is 11 bases long. For CDR1 and CDR2, the germline V gene lists MNHEY and SVGAGI. The CDR3 starts with the cysteine, ends with the phenylalanine, and has 15 residues. Only CDR3 DNA is held: 45 bases, read in frame from base 1.

The entry originates in a study of blood T cell repertoires in COVID-19 (dated by TCRdb to the early 2020s). Regarding the research as a whole: Samples covering the acute and convalescent phases of COVID-19 were provided by collaborators in the United States, Italy and Spain. The prospective study material was composed of cDNA or gDNA derived from T cells, B-cell-depleted T cells, or PBMCs. Subjects who had been exposed to COVID-19, were actively infected with it, or had recovered from it provided the deeply sampled blood TCRbeta repertoires that made up the dataset. The repertoires were released in a freely available public database intended as a resource for research on the immune response to SARS-CoV-2. Samples came from the ongoing ImmuneRACE study (first 160 participants) plus 1,254 subjects from 6 global collaborators. Nearly every sample came with metadata listing a de-identified subject ID, COVID-19 status, age in years and sex. Where HLA class I and class II types were available, the types were taken from metadata supplied by the sample provider, not from assay-based typing.

The paper's findings and limits, for the study overall: The amount of clinical and demographic metadata varied by source and participant and was provided uncurated.

The immunoSEQ Assay, a bias-controlled multiplex PCR, was used to amplify TCRbeta CDR3 regions from genomic DNA. Concerning the study's data processing: The number of nucleated cells in each sample was estimated from the amplification of reference gene primers within the assay. To quantify the absolute abundance of each unique TCRbeta CDR3 rearrangement, sequence reads were collapsed and filtered. For each sample, productive Simpson clonality was calculated as the square root of Simpson's diversity index over productive rearrangements. This is the immuneACCESS table as TCRdb keeps it, with only in-frame sequences that have V and J called. A part of the clones is gone; compared with another copy, unresolved V genes explain less than half, and the rest is unexplained. V and J calls and clone size follow that table, whereas D and trimming were derived from the DNA. The sample table holds approximately 250,000 clones, of which approximately 85% were seen once. The leading ten clones occupy approximately 9.6% of the sample.

The sequenced material came from PBMCs or T cells enriched from blood (not recorded which). This receptor chain uses TRBV6-5 and TRBJ1-1; no confident D gene assignment can be made. The receptor was derived from a woman between 45 and 60 years old with acute COVID-19. Read as DNA, the sequence is TGTGCCAGCAGTTACCTGCCTGAGGGGAACACTGAAGCTTTCTTT. The translation is CASSYLPEGNTEAFF.